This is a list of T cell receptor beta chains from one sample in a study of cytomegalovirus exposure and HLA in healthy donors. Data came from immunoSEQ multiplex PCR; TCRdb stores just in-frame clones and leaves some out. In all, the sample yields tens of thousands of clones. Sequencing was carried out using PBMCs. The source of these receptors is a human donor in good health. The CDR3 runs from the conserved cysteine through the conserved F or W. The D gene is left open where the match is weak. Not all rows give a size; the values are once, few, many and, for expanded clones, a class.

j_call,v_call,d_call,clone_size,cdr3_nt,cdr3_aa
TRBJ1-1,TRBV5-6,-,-,TGTGCCAGCAGCTTCAGGGTTTCTACTGAAGCTTTCTTT,CASSFRVSTEAFF
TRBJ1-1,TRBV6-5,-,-,TGTGCCAGCCGGAGGAAGAACACTGAAGCTTTCTTT,CASRRKNTEAFF
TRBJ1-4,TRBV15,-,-,TGTGCCACCAGCAGCGGACTGATTGAAAAACTGTTTTTT,CATSSGLIEKLFF
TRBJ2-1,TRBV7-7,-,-,TGTGCTAGCAGCTTGACAGGTTCCAATGAGCAGTTCTTC,CASSLTGSNEQFF
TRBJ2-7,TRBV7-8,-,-,TGTGCCAGCAGCGGCTTGAACTACGAGCAGTACTTC,CASSGLNYEQYF
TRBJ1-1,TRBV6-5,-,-,TGTGCCAGCAGCTCGGGAGGGTACACTGAAGCTTTCTTT,CASSSGGYTEAFF
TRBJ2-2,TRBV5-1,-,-,TGCGCCAGCAGCGCCTGGGGCGCGAACACCGGGGAGCTGTTTTTT,CASSAWGANTGELFF
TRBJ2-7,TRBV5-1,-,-,TGCGCCAGCAGCGTGGACAGCACCTCCGAGTGGCAGTACTTC,CASSVDSTSEWQYF
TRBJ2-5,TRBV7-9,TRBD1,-,TGTGCCAGCAGCAGCAACAGGGGCGGGGAGACCCAGTACTTC,CASSSNRGGETQYF
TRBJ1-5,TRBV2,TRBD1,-,TGTGCCAGCAGTAAAACAGGGGCCGGCAGTCAGCCCCAGCATTTT,CASSKTGAGSQPQHF
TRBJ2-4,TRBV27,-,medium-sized,TGTGCCAGCAGTTTGGGGACGGGGGTATGGTACTTC,CASSLGTGVWYF
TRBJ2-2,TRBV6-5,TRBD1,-,TGTGCCAGCAGTTATTCCAGACAGGGGGCCGGGGAGCTGTTTTTT,CASSYSRQGAGELFF
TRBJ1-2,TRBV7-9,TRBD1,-,TGTGCCAGCACCACAGGGGGTTGGGGCTACACCTTC,CASTTGGWGYTF
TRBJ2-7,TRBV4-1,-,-,TGCGCCAGCAGCCAAGCTCCCAGCGTTACAACCTACGAGCAGTACTTC,CASSQAPSVTTYEQYF
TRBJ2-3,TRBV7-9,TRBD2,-,TGTGCCAGCAGCTCGGGACTAGCGGGGGCGGGGTATAGCACAGATACGCAGTATTTT,CASSSGLAGAGYSTDTQYF
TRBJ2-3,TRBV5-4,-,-,TGTGCCAGCAGCTTGGAGTCAGGACACAGGTATTTT,CASSLESGHRYF
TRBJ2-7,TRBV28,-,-,TGTGCCAGCAGTTCCCCGTATACCAACCTCGGGACTCCTAGCTCCTACGAGCAGTACTTC,CASSSPYTNLGTPSSYEQYF
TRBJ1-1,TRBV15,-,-,TGTGCCACCAGCAGCCTAGGCCGGAACACTGAAGCTTTCTTT,CATSSLGRNTEAFF
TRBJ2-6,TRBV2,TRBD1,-,TGTGCCGGACGACAGGGTGCAGGGGCCAACGTCCTGACTTTC,CAGRQGAGANVLTF
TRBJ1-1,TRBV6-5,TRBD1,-,TGTGCCAGCAGTTCCTCAAGAAGGGGGCTGTTTGAAGATTTCTTT,CASSSSRRGLFEDFF
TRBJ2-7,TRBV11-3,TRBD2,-,TGTGCCAGCAGCCGCGGGAGCGCAGGCTACGAGCAGTACTTC,CASSRGSAGYEQYF
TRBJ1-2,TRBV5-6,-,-,TGTGCCAGCAGCCGGGGGGCCGCTATGGGGGGCACCTTC,CASSRGAAMGGTF
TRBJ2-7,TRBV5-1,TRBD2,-,TGCGCCAGCAGCTGGGGAGGGACGGAGACCTACGAGCAGTACTTC,CASSWGGTETYEQYF
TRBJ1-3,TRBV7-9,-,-,TGTGCCAGCATCCCTCAATGGGAGGCTGGAAACACCATATATTTT,CASIPQWEAGNTIYF
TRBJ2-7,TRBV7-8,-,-,TGTGCCAGCGGTGAAGGCAGGCGATACGAGCAGTACTTC,CASGEGRRYEQYF
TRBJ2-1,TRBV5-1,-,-,TGCGCCAGCAGCCCTAGCGACCCCTCCTACAATGAGCAGTTCTTC,CASSPSDPSYNEQFF
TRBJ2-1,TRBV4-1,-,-,TGCGCCAGCAGCCAAGAAGGGAAAGGGGCCGGGGAGCAGTTCTTC,CASSQEGKGAGEQFF
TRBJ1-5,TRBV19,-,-,TGTGCCAGTAGTGCTCGGACGGGAATAAGAGTGTTCCAGCATTTT,CASSARTGIRVFQHF
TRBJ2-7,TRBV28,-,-,TGTGCCAGCAGTTTTACCGGGTCGCAGTACTTC,CASSFTGSQYF
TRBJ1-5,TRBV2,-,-,TGTGCCAGCAGCCCAAGGGGGTCGAATCAGCCCCAGCATTTT,CASSPRGSNQPQHF
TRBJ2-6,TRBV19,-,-,TGTGCCAGTAGTATACCCCCCACTGGGGCCAACGTCCTGACTTTC,CASSIPPTGANVLTF
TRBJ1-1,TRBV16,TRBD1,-,TGTGCCAGCAGAGGGACAGGGGTGGACACTGAAGCTTTCTTT,CASRGTGVDTEAFF
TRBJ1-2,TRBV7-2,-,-,TGTGCCAGCAGCTTAGAGGCGGGATTGGGAGGCTACACCTTC,CASSLEAGLGGYTF
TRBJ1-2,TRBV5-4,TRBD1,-,TGTGCCAGCAGCTTATGGGACAGACCCTATGGCTACACCTTC,CASSLWDRPYGYTF
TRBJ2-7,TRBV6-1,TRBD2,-,TGTGCCAGCACCCAGGTTCGGCGGGGGGACTACGAGCAGTACTTC,CASTQVRRGDYEQYF
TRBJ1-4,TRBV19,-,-,TGTGCCAGTAGTCCGCGATCTAATGAAAAACTGTTTTTT,CASSPRSNEKLFF
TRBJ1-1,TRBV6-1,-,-,TGTGCCAGCCGTGGACGAGGGCGGGAGGACACTGAAGCTTTCTTT,CASRGRGREDTEAFF
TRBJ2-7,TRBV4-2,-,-,TGTGCCAGCAGCCAAGATGAGCGGGCCTCCTACGAGCAGTACTTC,CASSQDERASYEQYF
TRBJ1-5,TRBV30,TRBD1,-,TGTGCCTGGAGTCCCCGGACAGGGGTCCAGCCCCAGCATTTT,CAWSPRTGVQPQHF
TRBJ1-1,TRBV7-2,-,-,TGTGCCAGCAGCTTCGGGGGTAGCCGCATGAACACTGAAGCTTTCTTT,CASSFGGSRMNTEAFF
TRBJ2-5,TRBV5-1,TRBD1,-,TGCGCCAGCAGCTTGAAGGGACAGGGCTTACAAGAGACCCAGTACTTC,CASSLKGQGLQETQYF
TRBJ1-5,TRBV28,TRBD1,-,TGTGCCAGCAGGGCCCGGGACAGGGTAAATCAGCCCCAGCATTTT,CASRARDRVNQPQHF
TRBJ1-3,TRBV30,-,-,TGTGCCTGGAGTGGTGGGACTCTCTCTGGAAACACCATATATTTT,CAWSGGTLSGNTIYF